This TCR beta chain was sequenced during a study of beta chain features in type 1 diabetes. Study in general: Age and gender were similar between patients and healthy donors, as were cell yields. Across the samples, 107,917,701 sorted cells were examined in total.

The ends were cut back, 0 bases at V and 2 bases at J, with 9 bases in the middle. Per germline, CDR1 SGHRS and CDR2 YFSETQ. This CDR3 is 14 amino acids long. Findings of the study overall: Diminished insertions and augmented deletions at VDJ junctions characterized type 1 diabetes patients.

There are a few counts of this clone. Its cognate antigen is unknown. Since all of the isolated RNA was reverse transcribed, expressed TCRB transcripts were what got sequenced. The method was immunoSEQ multiplex PCR; TCRdb's version includes in-frame clones alone and lacks a portion of them. The sample lists roughly 610,000 clones; about a sixth were seen once. Sequences were obtained from naive CD4+ T cells from blood. The receptor was isolated from a man aged 18 to 30 in good health. The rearrangement links TRBV5-1 to TRBJ2-7; weak D call: TRBD1 (6 bases). The CDR3 region is CASSLVTGPYEQYF. The CDR3 nucleotides are TGCGCCAGCAGCTTGGTAACAGGGCCCTACGAGCAGTACTTC.